A selection of T cell receptor beta chains follows, all from one sample in a study of T cell repertoires in cytomegalovirus infection. TCRdb passed the reads through MiXCR, listing each CDR3 protein once. This sample yields some 700,000 distinct CDR3 sequences, of which 33% are seen a single time; over 15% belongs to the top ten. For these receptors, no antigen is known. The source was cultured PBMCs, collected from culture after CMV antigen stimulation. The receptors derive from a human donor in good health (CMV status not recorded). Some clones in this sample may be carry-over from other donors' samples. Each CDR3 is given without its conserved first and last residue. Fields, in order: V gene, D gene, J gene, CDR3 protein. A D gene is named only where the DNA matches it firmly.

V: TRBV7-2; D: TRBD1; J: TRBJ2-2; CDR3: ASSLGRGGSVAGELF
V: TRBV3-1; D: TRBD1; J: TRBJ2-1; CDR3: ASSHTGGGRRDRSNEQF
V: TRBV7-2; D: TRBD2; J: TRBJ2-1; CDR3: ASSFGSGNSYNEQF
V: TRBV7-9; D: TRBD2; J: TRBJ2-1; CDR3: ASSPRGAGGPMDEQF
V: TRBV2; D: .; J: TRBJ1-3; CDR3: ASSPTGWAGGNTIY
V: TRBV5-6; D: .; J: TRBJ1-1; CDR3: ASILGPTNTEAF
V: TRBV12-3/TRBV12-4; D: .; J: TRBJ1-2; CDR3: ASGQDYGYT
V: TRBV7-9; D: TRBD1; J: TRBJ2-1; CDR3: ASSSRTGQGYNEQF
V: TRBV7-2; D: TRBD2; J: TRBJ2-3; CDR3: ASSYGSGRASDTQY
V: TRBV7-2; D: .; J: TRBJ2-3; CDR3: ASSPYGAVRDTQY
V: TRBV7-2; D: .; J: TRBJ2-1; CDR3: ASSPQRVPPGEQF
V: TRBV6-2/TRBV6-3; D: TRBD2; J: TRBJ2-4; CDR3: ASTYESLAVPIKNIQY
V: TRBV7-8; D: TRBD2; J: TRBJ2-5; CDR3: ASSVSGGAGETQY
V: TRBV7-2; D: .; J: TRBJ2-7; CDR3: ASTLYAGSYEQY
V: TRBV6-5; D: TRBD2; J: TRBJ2-7; CDR3: ATGGRRQY
V: TRBV7-9; D: .; J: TRBJ2-7; CDR3: ASSASSGYEQY
V: TRBV7-8; D: TRBD2; J: TRBJ2-7; CDR3: ASSSLAGSDEQY
V: TRBV4-2; D: .; J: TRBJ1-3; CDR3: ASSQETGNTIY
V: TRBV12-3/TRBV12-4; D: .; J: TRBJ1-1; CDR3: ASSYRIMAGTEAF
V: TRBV7-2; D: TRBD2; J: TRBJ2-3; CDR3: ASSVTGGRTDTQY
V: TRBV27; D: .; J: TRBJ2-1; CDR3: ASSLIRTIHNEQF
V: TRBV12-3/TRBV12-4; D: .; J: TRBJ1-2; CDR3: ASAWIGRGYT
V: TRBV27; D: .; J: TRBJ2-1; CDR3: ASSLKQWHEQF
V: TRBV7-9; D: .; J: TRBJ1-1; CDR3: ASSLENMNTEAF
V: TRBV10-3; D: .; J: TRBJ2-5; CDR3: VISVGGQQETQY